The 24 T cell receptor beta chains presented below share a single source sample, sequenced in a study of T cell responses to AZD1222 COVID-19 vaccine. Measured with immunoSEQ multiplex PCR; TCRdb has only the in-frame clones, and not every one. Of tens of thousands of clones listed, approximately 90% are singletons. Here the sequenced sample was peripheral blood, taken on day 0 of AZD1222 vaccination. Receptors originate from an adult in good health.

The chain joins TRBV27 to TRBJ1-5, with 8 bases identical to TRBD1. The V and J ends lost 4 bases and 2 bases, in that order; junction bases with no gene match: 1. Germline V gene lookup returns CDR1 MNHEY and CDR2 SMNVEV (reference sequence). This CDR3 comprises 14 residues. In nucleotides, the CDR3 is TGTGCCAGCAGTTCACAGGGGGGCAATCAGCCCCAGCATTTT. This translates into CASSSQGGNQPQHF.

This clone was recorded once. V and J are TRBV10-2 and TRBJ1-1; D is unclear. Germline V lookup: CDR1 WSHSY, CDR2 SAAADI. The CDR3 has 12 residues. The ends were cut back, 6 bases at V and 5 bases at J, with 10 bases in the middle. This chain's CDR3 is CASRLGRTEAFF. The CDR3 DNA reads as TGCGCCAGCAGACTTGGACGGACTGAAGCTTTCTTT.

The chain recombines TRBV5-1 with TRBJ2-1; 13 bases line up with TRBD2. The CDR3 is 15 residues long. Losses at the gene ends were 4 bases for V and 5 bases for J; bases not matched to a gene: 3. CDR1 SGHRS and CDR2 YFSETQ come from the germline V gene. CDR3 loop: CASSLGTSGDNEQFF. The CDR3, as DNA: TGCGCCAGCAGCCTGGGGACTAGCGGGGACAATGAGCAGTTCTTC.

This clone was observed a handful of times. CDR3 region: CASRRLSGGAYEQFF. The CDR3 bases are TGTGCCAGCCGACGACTTAGCGGGGGGGCCTATGAGCAGTTCTTC. The chain combines TRBV25-1 with TRBJ2-1, with 11 bases matching TRBD2. The CDR3 runs 15 residues. In germline, CDR1 is MGHDK, CDR2 SYGVNS. Losses at the gene ends were 8 bases for V and 8 bases for J; bases not matched to a gene: 11. Filled out from reference TRBV25-1 and TRBJ2-1, the complete variable domain reads EADIYQTPRYLVIGTGKKITLECSQTMGHDKMYWYQQDPGMELHLIHYSYGVNSTEKGDLSSESTVSRIRTEHFPLTLESARPSHTSQYLCASRRLSGGAYEQFFGPGTRLTVL.

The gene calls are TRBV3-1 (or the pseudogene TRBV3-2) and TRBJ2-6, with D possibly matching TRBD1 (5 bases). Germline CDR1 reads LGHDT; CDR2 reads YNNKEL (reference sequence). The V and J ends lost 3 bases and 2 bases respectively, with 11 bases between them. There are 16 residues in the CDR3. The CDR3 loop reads CASSHKGNTGANVLTF. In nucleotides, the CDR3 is TGTGCCAGCAGCCACAAGGGGAACACTGGGGCCAACGTCCTGACTTTC.

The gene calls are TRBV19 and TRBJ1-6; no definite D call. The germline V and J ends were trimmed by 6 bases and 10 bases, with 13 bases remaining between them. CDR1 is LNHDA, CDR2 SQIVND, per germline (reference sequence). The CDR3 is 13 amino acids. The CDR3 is CASSREAQSPLHF. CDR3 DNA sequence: TGTGCCAGTAGCCGGGAGGCCCAATCACCCCTCCACTTT. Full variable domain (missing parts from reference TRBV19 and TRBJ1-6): DGGITQSPKYLFRKEGQNVTLSCEQNLNHDAMYWYRQDPGQGLRLIYYSQIVNDFQKGDIAEGYSVSREKKESFPLTVTSAQKNPTAFYLCASSREAQSPLHFGNGTRLTVT.

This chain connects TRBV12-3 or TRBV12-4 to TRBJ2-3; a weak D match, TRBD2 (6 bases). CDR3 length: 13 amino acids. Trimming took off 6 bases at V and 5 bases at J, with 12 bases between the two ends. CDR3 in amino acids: CASSRLVGDTQYF. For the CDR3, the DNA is TGTGCCAGCAGCAGACTAGTAGGAGATACGCAGTATTTT.

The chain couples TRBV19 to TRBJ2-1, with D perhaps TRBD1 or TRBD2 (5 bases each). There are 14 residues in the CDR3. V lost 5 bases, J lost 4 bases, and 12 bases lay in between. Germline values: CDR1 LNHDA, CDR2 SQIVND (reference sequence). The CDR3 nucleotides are TGTGCCAGTAGTCGAGGGCAGGGATACAATGAGCAGTTCTTC. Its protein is CASSRGQGYNEQFF.

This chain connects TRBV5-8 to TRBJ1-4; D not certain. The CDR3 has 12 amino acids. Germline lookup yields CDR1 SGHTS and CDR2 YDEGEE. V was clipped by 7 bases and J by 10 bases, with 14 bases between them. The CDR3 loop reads CASGPRQGKLFF. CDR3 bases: TGTGCCAGCGGCCCCCGACAAGGAAAACTGTTTTTT.

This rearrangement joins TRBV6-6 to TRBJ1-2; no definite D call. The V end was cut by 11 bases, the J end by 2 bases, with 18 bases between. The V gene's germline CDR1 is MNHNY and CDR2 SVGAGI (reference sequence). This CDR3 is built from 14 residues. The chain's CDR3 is CAAQLAGKNYGYTF. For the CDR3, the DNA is TGTGCCGCCCAACTGGCAGGAAAAAACTATGGCTACACCTTC.

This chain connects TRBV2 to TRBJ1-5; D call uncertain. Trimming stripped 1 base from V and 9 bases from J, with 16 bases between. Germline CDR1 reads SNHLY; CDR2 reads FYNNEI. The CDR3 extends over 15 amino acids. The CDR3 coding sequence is TGTGCCAGCAGTGAAGGGGGTCCCCCGCCTTGGCCCCAGCATTTT. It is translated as CASSEGGPPPWPQHF.

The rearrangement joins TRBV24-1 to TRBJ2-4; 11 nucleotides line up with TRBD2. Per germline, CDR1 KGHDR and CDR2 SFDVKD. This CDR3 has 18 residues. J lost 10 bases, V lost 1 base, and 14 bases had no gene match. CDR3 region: CATSDFGRLAGPKFIQYF. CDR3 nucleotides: TGTGCCACCAGTGATTTTGGGAGACTAGCGGGGCCTAAATTTATTCAGTACTTC.

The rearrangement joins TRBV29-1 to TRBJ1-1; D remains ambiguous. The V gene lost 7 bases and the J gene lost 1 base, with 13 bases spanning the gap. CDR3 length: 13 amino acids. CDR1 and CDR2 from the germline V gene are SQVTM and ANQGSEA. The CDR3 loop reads CSALRPENTEAFF. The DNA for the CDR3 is TGCAGCGCCCTGAGGCCTGAGAACACTGAAGCTTTCTTT.

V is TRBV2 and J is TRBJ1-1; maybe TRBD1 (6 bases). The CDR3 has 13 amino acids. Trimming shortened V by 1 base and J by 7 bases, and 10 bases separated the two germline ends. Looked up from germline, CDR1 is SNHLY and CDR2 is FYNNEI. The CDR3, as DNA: TGTGCCAGCAGTGAAGGGCAGGGGATTGAAGCTTTCTTT. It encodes CASSEGQGIEAFF.

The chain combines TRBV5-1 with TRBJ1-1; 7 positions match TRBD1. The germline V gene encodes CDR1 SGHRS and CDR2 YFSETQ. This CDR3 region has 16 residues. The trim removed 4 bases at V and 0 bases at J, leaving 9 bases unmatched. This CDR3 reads CASSKDRVGMNTEAFF. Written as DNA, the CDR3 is TGCGCCAGCAGCAAAGACAGGGTAGGGATGAACACTGAAGCTTTCTTT.

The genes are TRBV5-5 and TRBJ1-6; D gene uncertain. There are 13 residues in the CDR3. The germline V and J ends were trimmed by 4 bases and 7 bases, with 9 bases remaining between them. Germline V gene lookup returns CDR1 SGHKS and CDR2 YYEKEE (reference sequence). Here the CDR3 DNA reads TGTGCCAGCAGCGCCGCCCGGAATTCACCCCTCCACTTT. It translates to CASSAARNSPLHF.

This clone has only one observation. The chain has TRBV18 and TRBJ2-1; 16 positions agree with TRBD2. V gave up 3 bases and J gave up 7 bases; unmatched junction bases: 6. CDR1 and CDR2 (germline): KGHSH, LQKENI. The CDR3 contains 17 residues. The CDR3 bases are TGTGCCAGCTCACCGGGACTAGCGGGGGGGCCGTCTAATGAGCAGTTCTTC. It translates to CASSPGLAGGPSNEQFF. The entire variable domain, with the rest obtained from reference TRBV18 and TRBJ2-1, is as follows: NAGVMQNPRHLVRRRGQEARLRCSPMKGHSHVYWYRQLPEEGLKFMVYLQKENIIDESGMPKERFSAEFPKEGPSILRIQQVVRGDSAAYFCASSPGLAGGPSNEQFFGPGTRLTVL.

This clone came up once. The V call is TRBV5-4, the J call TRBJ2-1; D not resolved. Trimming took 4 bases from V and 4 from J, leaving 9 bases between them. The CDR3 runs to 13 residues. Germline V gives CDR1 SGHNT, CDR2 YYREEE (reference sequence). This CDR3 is CASSPAEYNEQFF. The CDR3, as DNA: TGTGCCAGCAGCCCGGCAGAATACAATGAGCAGTTCTTC. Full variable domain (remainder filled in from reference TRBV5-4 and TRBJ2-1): ETGVTQSPTHLIKTRGQQVTLRCSSQSGHNTVSWYQQALGQGPQFIFQYYREEENGRGNFPPRFSGLQFPNYSSELNVNALELDDSALYLCASSPAEYNEQFFGPGTRLTVL.

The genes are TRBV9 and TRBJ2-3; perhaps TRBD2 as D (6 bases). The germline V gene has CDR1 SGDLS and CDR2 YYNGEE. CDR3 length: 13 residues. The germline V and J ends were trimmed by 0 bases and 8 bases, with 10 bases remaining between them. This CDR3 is CASSVEGLGTQYF. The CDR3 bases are TGTGCCAGCAGCGTAGAGGGACTCGGTACGCAGTATTTT. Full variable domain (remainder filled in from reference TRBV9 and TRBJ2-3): DSGVTQTPKHLITATGQRVTLRCSPRSGDLSVYWYQQSLDQGLQFLIQYYNGEERAKGNILERFSAQQFPDLHSELNLSSLELGDSALYFCASSVEGLGTQYFGPGTRLTVL.

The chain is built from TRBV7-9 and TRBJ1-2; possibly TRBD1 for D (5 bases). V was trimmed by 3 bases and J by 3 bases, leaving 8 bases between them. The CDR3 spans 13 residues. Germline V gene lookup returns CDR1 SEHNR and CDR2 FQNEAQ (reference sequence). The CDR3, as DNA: TGTGCCAGCAGCTTCGCGGGGGACTATGGCTACACCTTC. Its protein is CASSFAGDYGYTF.

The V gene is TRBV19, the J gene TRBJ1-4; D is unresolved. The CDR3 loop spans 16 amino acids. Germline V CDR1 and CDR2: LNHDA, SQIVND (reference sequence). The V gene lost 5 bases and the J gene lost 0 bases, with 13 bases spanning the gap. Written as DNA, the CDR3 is TGTGCCAGTAGTCCACGAGCAGGACCAACTAATGAAAAACTGTTTTTT. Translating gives CASSPRAGPTNEKLFF.

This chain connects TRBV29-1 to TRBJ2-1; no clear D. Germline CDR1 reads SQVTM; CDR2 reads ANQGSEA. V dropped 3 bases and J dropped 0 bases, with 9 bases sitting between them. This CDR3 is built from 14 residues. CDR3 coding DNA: TGCAGCGTTGAGTTGGCCCACTCCTACAATGAGCAGTTCTTC. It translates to CSVELAHSYNEQFF.

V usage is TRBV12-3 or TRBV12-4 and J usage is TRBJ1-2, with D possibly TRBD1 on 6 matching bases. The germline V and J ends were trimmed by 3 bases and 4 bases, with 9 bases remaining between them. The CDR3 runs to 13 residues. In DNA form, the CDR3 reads TGTGCCAGCAGTTTGGGGGCCTCCTATGGCTACACCTTC. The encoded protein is CASSLGASYGYTF.

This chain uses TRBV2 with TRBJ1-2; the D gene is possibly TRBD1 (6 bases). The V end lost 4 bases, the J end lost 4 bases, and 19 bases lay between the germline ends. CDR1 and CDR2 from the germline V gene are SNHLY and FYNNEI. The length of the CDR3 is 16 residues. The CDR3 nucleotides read TGTGCCAGCAGTGTAGGAGGGGGGGCCCTGGGCTATGGCTACACCTTC. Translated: CASSVGGGALGYGYTF.